Given below is one TCR beta chain in context. The data belong to a study of shared T cell receptors in the human thymus. The assay was immunoSEQ multiplex PCR, and TCRdb's table has in-frame clones only and misses some. In the table there are 720,000 or so clones, approximately 83% of which are singletons. These same records also appear under a second study, on human thymus T cells. From that report: Donors were healthy Finnish infants having corrective surgery for congenital heart defects. Corrective cardiac operations yielded the resected thymus tissue. The authors found apparently biased V and J gene usage in thymic and blood repertoires. Thymic repertoires of unrelated individuals were reported in related research to overlap highly.

This sequence was found in a girl under three years old with a congenital heart defect. Material: thymocytes.

CDR3 loop: CASRPPLGQGAEQYF. The CDR3 DNA is TGTGCCAGCAGACCCCCCTTGGGTCAGGGGGCCGAGCAGTACTTC. The gene calls are TRBV28 and TRBJ2-5; TRBD1 aligns across 8 bases. The end of the DNA aligns better with TRBJ2-7, so the J call may be wrong. Germline assignment: CDR1 MDHEN and CDR2 SYDVKM. This CDR3 is built from 15 residues.